What follows describes a single TCR beta chain. Antigen: not known. The CDR3 consists of 13 residues. V was trimmed by 9 bases and J by 0 bases, leaving 11 bases between them. Germline CDR1 is MRHNA and CDR2 is SNTAGT. Some clones are missing from TCRdb's copy, which holds only in-frame ones; the method was immunoSEQ multiplex PCR. The data contain about 120,000 clones, around nine tenths of them singletons. The sample belongs to a study of T cell responses to AZD1222 COVID-19 vaccine. Overall study results and limits: At study baseline, merely roughly 6 AZD1222 recipients were seropositive. Sampling that yielded the repertoires occurred only after the peak T cell response. White British people made up most donors, females outnumbered males, and clonal diversity was possibly underestimated.

The chain couples TRBV6-4 to TRBJ1-1, with unresolved D. Source: peripheral blood, taken on day 0 of AZD1222 vaccination. This sequence originates from an adult in good health. Written as DNA, the CDR3 is TGTGCCAGAGTAACTGCCCTGAACACTGAAGCTTTCTTT. This codes for CARVTALNTEAFF.